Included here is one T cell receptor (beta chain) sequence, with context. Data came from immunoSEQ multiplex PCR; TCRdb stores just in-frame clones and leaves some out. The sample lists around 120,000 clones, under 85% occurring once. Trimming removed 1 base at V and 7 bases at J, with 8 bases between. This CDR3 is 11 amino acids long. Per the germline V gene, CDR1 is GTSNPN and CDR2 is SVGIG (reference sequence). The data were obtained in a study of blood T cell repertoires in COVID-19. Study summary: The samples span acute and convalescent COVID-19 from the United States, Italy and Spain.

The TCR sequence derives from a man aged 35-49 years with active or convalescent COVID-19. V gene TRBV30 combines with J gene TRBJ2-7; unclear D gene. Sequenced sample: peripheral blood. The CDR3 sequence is CAWSAKLEQYF. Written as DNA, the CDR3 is TGTGCCTGGAGTGCTAAACTGGAGCAGTACTTC.